This TCR beta chain was captured by sequencing in a study of blood T cell repertoires in COVID-19. V was clipped by 8 bases and J by 8 bases, with 15 bases between them. CDR3 length: 13 amino acids. The germline V gene encodes CDR1 MRHNA and CDR2 SNTAGT. The table came from immunoSEQ multiplex PCR; TCRdb's copy has only in-frame clones and leaves some out. Among 160,000 or so clones listed, around 83% were seen once. All enrollees were about 18 to 89 years old and from fewer than 25 US areas. The clonotype was recovered from a man aged 50 to 59 who had recovered from COVID-19. V gene TRBV6-4 combines with J gene TRBJ1-4; maybe TRBD1 (6 bases). Sample: PBMCs or T cells enriched from blood (not recorded which). This CDR3 is CASPRTVREKLFF. The CDR3 coding sequence is TGTGCCAGCCCACGGACAGTTCGGGAAAAACTGTTTTTT.